This TCR beta chain was profiled in a study of graft-versus-host responses after intestinal transplantation. Broader study findings: The presence of high graft-versus-host to host-versus-graft clonal ratios in allografts characterized patients with graft-donor T cell macrochimerism.

There were around 200,000 CFSE-labeled responder cells plated together with around 200,000 irradiated, violet-dye-labeled stimulator cells. Only in-frame clones appear in the TCRdb table, and some are missing; sequencing was by immunoSEQ multiplex PCR. Of about 23,000 clones in the sample, around two fifths were seen once. V was shortened by 4 bases and J by 1 base, with 13 bases between the two germline ends. This CDR3 comprises 15 residues. The germline V gene has CDR1 LGHNA and CDR2 YSLEER. Sequences were derived from alloreactive CD8+ T cells from a mixed lymphocyte reaction culture, sampled before transplantation. The subset denotes: CFSE-low proliferating T cells sorted from roughly six-day pre-transplant mixed lymphocyte reaction (GvH or HvG direction). The chain uses TRBV4-3 and TRBJ1-2; no firm D call. This TCR was sampled from a human patient who was an organ donor for intestinal transplantation. The CDR3 loop is CASSPFDGDNYGYTF. The CDR3 DNA follows: TGCGCCAGCAGCCCATTTGACGGAGATAACTATGGCTACACCTTC.